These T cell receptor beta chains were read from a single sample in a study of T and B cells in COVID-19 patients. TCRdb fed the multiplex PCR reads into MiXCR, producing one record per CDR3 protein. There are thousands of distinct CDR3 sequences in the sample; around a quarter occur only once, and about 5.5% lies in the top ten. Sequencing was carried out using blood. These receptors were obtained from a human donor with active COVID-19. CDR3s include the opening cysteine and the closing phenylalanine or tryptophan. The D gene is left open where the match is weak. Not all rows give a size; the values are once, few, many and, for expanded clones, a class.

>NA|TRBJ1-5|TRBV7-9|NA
CASSPDLGGLGQPQHF
TGTGCCAGCAGCCCAGACCTGGGGGGGCTAGGTCAGCCCCAGCATTTT
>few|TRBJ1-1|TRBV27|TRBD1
CASSTLTGGPMNTEAFF
TGTGCCAGCAGTACCCTGACAGGGGGCCCCATGAACACTGAAGCTTTCTTT
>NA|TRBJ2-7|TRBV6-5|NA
CASGIGVSPYEQYF
TGTGCCAGCGGGATAGGAGTTTCCCCCTACGAGCAGTACTTC
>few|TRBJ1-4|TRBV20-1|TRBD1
CSARDGDSPEKLFF
TGCAGTGCTAGAGATGGGGACAGTCCTGAAAAACTGTTTTTT
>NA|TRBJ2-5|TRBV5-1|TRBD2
CASSFLAGGLQETQYF
TGTGCCAGCAGCTTCCTAGCGGGGGGCCTACAAGAGACCCAGTACTTC
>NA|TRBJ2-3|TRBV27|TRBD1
CASSLFRDRGRRMADTQYF
TGTGCCAGCAGTTTATTCCGGGACAGGGGGCGCAGAATGGCAGATACGCAGTATTTT
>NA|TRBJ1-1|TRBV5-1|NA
CASSIPGRGNTEAFF
TGCGCCAGCAGCATTCCGGGACGGGGGAACACTGAAGCTTTCTTT
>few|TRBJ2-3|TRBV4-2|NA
CASSQVRGFERDTQYF
TGTGCCAGCAGCCAAGTACGCGGTTTTGAAAGGGATACGCAGTATTTT
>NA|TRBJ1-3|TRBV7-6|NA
CASSQQVQSGNTIYF
TGTGCCAGCAGCCAACAGGTTCAATCTGGAAACACCATATATTTT
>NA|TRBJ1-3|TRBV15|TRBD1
CATSSHRQGTGNTIYF
TGTGCCACCAGCAGCCACCGACAGGGGACCGGAAACACCATATATTTT
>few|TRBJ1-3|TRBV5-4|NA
CASSWGTTGTGNTIYF
TGTGCCAGCAGCTGGGGAACAACAGGGACTGGAAACACCATATATTTT